Listed below are T cell receptor beta chains from one sample, sequenced in a study of T cells after yellow fever vaccination. TCRdb called the 5' RACE reads again in MiXCR, with one record for every CDR3 protein. The data show 250,000 to 400,000 distinct CDR3 sequences, with 4.1% seen just once and approximately 25% held by the top ten. The specimen comprised PBMCs, sampled 5 days after the yellow fever booster vaccination. The receptors were sampled from a man aged 18-30 years who received the YFV17D yellow fever vaccine. CDR3s include the opening cysteine and the closing phenylalanine or tryptophan. Each record gives: D gene, V gene, J gene, clone size, CDR3 DNA, CDR3 protein. D genes are given only for firm matches. Clone size is stated in some rows and not others, as once, few, many or a class when expanded.

TRBD2	TRBV5-1	TRBJ2-1	many	TGCGCCAGCCTACCTGGTGGGGGGGACAATGAGCAGTTCTTC	CASLPGGGDNEQFF
-	TRBV27	TRBJ2-7	few	TGTGCCAGCAGTTTAAGTGACACCATCTACGAGCAGTACTTC	CASSLSDTIYEQYF
-	TRBV6-6	TRBJ1-2	-	TGTGCCAGCAGACAGGTTACCCACTATGGCTACACCTTC	CASRQVTHYGYTF
TRBD1	TRBV6-2/TRBV6-3	TRBJ2-4	-	TGTGCCAGCAGTTATTGGGGGACAGAGAACATTCAGTACTTC	CASSYWGTENIQYF
-	TRBV4-1	TRBJ1-4	many	TGCGCCAGCAGCCAAGAGTGGGTTAGAGGGGAAAAACTGTTTTTT	CASSQEWVRGEKLFF
TRBD1	TRBV18	TRBJ1-1	-	TGTGCCAGCTCACCAACTAGGGGGCTGAACACTGAAGCTTTCTTT	CASSPTRGLNTEAFF
-	TRBV5-1	TRBJ1-3	-	TGCGCCAGCAAGGCGGCAGCCTCTGGAAACACCATATATTTT	CASKAAASGNTIYF
TRBD2	TRBV5-4	TRBJ2-1	many	TGTGCCAGCAGCCCGGGGACTAGCGGGGGATCCTACAATGAGCAGTTCTTC	CASSPGTSGGSYNEQFF
TRBD2	TRBV20-1	TRBJ2-2	few	TGCAGTGCTAGAGATTCCGCGGGGGGGCAAGCCGGGGAGCTGTTTTTT	CSARDSAGGQAGELFF
-	TRBV5-1	TRBJ2-1	many	TGCGCCAGCAGCATCCTCACTGGGTCGAGTGGTGAGCAGTTCTTC	CASSILTGSSGEQFF
TRBD1	TRBV7-9	TRBJ1-5	many	TGTGCCAGCAGCCGACAGGGGAATCAGCCCCAGCATTTT	CASSRQGNQPQHF
TRBD1	TRBV29-1	TRBJ2-2	-	TGCAGCGTGGCTGGACAGGGTAAAACCGGGGAGCTGTTTTTT	CSVAGQGKTGELFF
-	TRBV29-1	TRBJ2-7	-	TGCAGCGTTACAGGAATGGGCTCCTACGAGCAGTACTTC	CSVTGMGSYEQYF
TRBD1	TRBV6-5	TRBJ1-2	few	TGTGCCAGCAGTTACTCACAGGGGGCGAGGGGCTACACCTTC	CASSYSQGARGYTF
-	TRBV11-2	TRBJ2-4	many	TGTGCCAGCGCGGACGACACGAACATTCAGTACTTC	CASADDTNIQYF
-	TRBV29-1	TRBJ2-3	-	TGCAGCGTTGAGGGCGGGGTAATAGTCGGTACGCAGTATTTT	CSVEGGVIVGTQYF
TRBD2	TRBV30	TRBJ2-1	few	TGTACTTTTATTAAGACTAGCGACGGGCAGTTCTTC	CTFIKTSDGQFF
-	TRBV19	TRBJ2-3	few	TGTGCCAGTAGTATACTTGGGGGCAACCCCACAGATACGCAGTATTTT	CASSILGGNPTDTQYF
TRBD1	TRBV7-9	TRBJ2-2	many	TGTGCCAGCAGTTACGACAGGGACACCGGGGAGCTGTTTTTT	CASSYDRDTGELFF
TRBD1	TRBV12-3/TRBV12-4	TRBJ2-3	many	TGTGCCAGCAGTCGAGGGACAGGTTTTTCAGATACGCAGTATTTT	CASSRGTGFSDTQYF
-	TRBV3-1	TRBJ1-1	-	TGTGCCAGCAGTCTTTTGCCGGGGGGGAACACTGAAGCTTTCTTT	CASSLLPGGNTEAFF
-	TRBV7-2	TRBJ1-1	-	TGTGCCAGCAGCTTAAGTCGGAGGAACACTGAAGCTTTCTTT	CASSLSRRNTEAFF
-	TRBV7-2	TRBJ1-1	-	TGTGCCAGCAGCTTATATGGGGGGGTAAACACTGAAGCTTTCTTT	CASSLYGGVNTEAFF
TRBD1	TRBV20-1	TRBJ1-6	-	TGCAGTGCTAAACAGGGGGCGGACTATAATTCACCCCTCCACTTT	CSAKQGADYNSPLHF
-	TRBV2	TRBJ2-1	-	TGTGCCGGTTCTAGCGTCTTGGAGCAGTTCTTC	CAGSSVLEQFF
-	TRBV20-1	TRBJ2-1	few	TGCAGTGCTAGAGGGACGGGGCAATACAATGAGCAGTTCTTC	CSARGTGQYNEQFF
-	TRBV12-3/TRBV12-4	TRBJ1-5	few	TGTGCCAGCAGCCTCCGGTCCGGATATCAGCCCCAGCATTTT	CASSLRSGYQPQHF
-	TRBV5-4	TRBJ2-5	few	TGTGCCAGCAGCTCCGACCCCCAAGAGACCCAGTACTTC	CASSSDPQETQYF
TRBD2	TRBV20-1	TRBJ2-5	few	TGCAGTGTCCCCCGGGGGGGGGTATCCCAAGAGACCCAGTACTTC	CSVPRGGVSQETQYF
TRBD2	TRBV18	TRBJ2-1	few	TGTGCCAGCTCACGTAGGACTAGCAATGAGCAGTTCTTC	CASSRRTSNEQFF
-	TRBV15	TRBJ1-1	few	TGTGCCACCGGTTCATCGATGAACACTGAAGCTTTCTTT	CATGSSMNTEAFF
-	TRBV5-1	TRBJ2-7	many	TGCGCCAGCAGCCCGGACACCTCGGAGCAGTACTTC	CASSPDTSEQYF
TRBD1	TRBV7-3	TRBJ2-3	-	TGTGCCAGCAGCCGGAATGGACAGGGGATAGATACGCAGTATTTT	CASSRNGQGIDTQYF
-	TRBV3-1	TRBJ1-2	many	TGTGCCAGCAGCCAAGATCGGAGGGGAGCCACCTTC	CASSQDRRGATF
-	TRBV7-9	TRBJ2-5	few	TGTGCCAGCAGCTTAGTTCCCCACCGAGAGACCCAGTACTTC	CASSLVPHRETQYF
-	TRBV7-9	TRBJ1-5	many	TGTGCCAGCAGCTTAGGGGCAGGCAATCAGCCCCAGCATTTT	CASSLGAGNQPQHF
-	TRBV2	TRBJ1-5	many	TGTGCCAGCAGTGAACTAGAGGGGGGGCAGCCCCAGCATTTT	CASSELEGGQPQHF
-	TRBV18	TRBJ1-3	few	TGTGCCAGCTCACCACCGAGCCCCAGCGGAAACACCATATATTTT	CASSPPSPSGNTIYF
-	TRBV12-3/TRBV12-4	TRBJ1-1	few	TGTGCCAGCAGTTGGGGTCCCGAGGCTTTCTTT	CASSWGPEAFF
TRBD1	TRBV7-9	TRBJ1-1	many	TGTGCCAGCAGCTTACCAGGGGGGGAAGCTTTCTTT	CASSLPGGEAFF
-	TRBV4-1	TRBJ1-2	many	TGCGCCAGCAGCCAAGAGGCGGCCACCCGCCGGGGCTACACCTTC	CASSQEAATRRGYTF
-	TRBV5-1	TRBJ2-4	few	TGCGCCAGCAGCTTAGATGGGCTAGCCAAAAACATTCAGTACTTC	CASSLDGLAKNIQYF
TRBD1	TRBV20-1	TRBJ1-5	few	TGCAGTGCTAGGGGGACAGGGGGAAATCAGCCCCAGCATTTT	CSARGTGGNQPQHF
-	TRBV20-1	TRBJ1-6	few	TGCAGTGCTAGAGATCGGATGAGGGAAATTTATAATTCACCCCTCCACTTT	CSARDRMREIYNSPLHF
-	TRBV27	TRBJ1-4	-	TGTGCCAGCAGCCCCGGGGGGGAACTGTTTTTT	CASSPGGELFF
-	TRBV12-3/TRBV12-4	TRBJ2-5	many	TGTGCCAGCAGAGGACAGGGAGGGGAGACCCAGTACTTC	CASRGQGGETQYF
-	TRBV30	TRBJ2-7	-	TGTGCCTGGAGTTATCAGGGTCTGAGCGAGCAGTACTTC	CAWSYQGLSEQYF
-	TRBV7-2	TRBJ2-6	-	TGTGCCAGCAGCGACGGGACAAACTCTGGGGCCAACGTCCTGACTTTC	CASSDGTNSGANVLTF
-	TRBV4-2	TRBJ2-2	few	TGTGCCAGCAGGGGGGCTGAGAAAAACGGGGAGCTGTTTTTT	CASRGAEKNGELFF
TRBD2	TRBV6-2/TRBV6-3	TRBJ2-2	few	TGTGCCAGCAGGATTAGCGGGGGGAACACCGGGGAGCTGTTTTTT	CASRISGGNTGELFF
TRBD2	TRBV9	TRBJ2-3	few	TGTGCCAGCAGCGGACTAGCGGGGGGAGTTTCAGATACGCAGTATTTT	CASSGLAGGVSDTQYF
-	TRBV27	TRBJ2-7	few	TGTGCCAGCAACGTTTACAACGGGGTGGGCGAGCAGTACTTC	CASNVYNGVGEQYF
-	TRBV10-3	TRBJ1-1	few	TGTGCCATCAGCCGACCCCCGAACACTGAAGCTTTCTTT	CAISRPPNTEAFF